Listed below are T cell receptor beta chains from one sample, sequenced in a study of T cells in localized non-small cell lung cancer. TCRdb's copy holds only in-frame clones and misses some; the assay was immunoSEQ multiplex PCR. The repertoire includes 1,700 or so clones, less than 50% of them detected once, and around 10% sits in the top ten. The sequenced sample was lung tumor tissue, obtained before any cancer treatment. These receptors originate from a female donor over 55 with stage I lung adenocarcinoma. Both conserved end residues are part of each CDR3. A D gene is named only where the DNA matches it firmly. The size of a clone is reported for some rows only, either as once, few or many, or as a class for expanded clones.

TRBJ1-4	TRBV12-5	few	-	TGTGCCACCGGTAGGGGAAATGAAAAACTGTTTTTT	CATGRGNEKLFF
TRBJ1-4	TRBV11-3	medium-sized	TRBD1	TGTGCCAGCAGCTTAAGGACAGGGCTTGAAAAACTGTTTTTT	CASSLRTGLEKLFF
TRBJ1-3	TRBV6-8	few	-	TGTGCCAGCAGCGGGGAGGTGAATGGAAACACCATATATTTT	CASSGEVNGNTIYF
TRBJ1-6	TRBV6-8	few	-	TGTGCCAGCAACAAAGGGGAAGGGTCCGGAGAGTCACCCCTCCACTTT	CASNKGEGSGESPLHF
TRBJ2-7	TRBV6-8	few	-	TGTGCCAGCAGTGAGGGACCCCGGGGCTACGAGCAGTACTTC	CASSEGPRGYEQYF
TRBJ2-1	TRBV9	-	-	TGTGCCAGCAGCGTAGAAGAGGGGGGGCACCATGAGCAGTTCTTC	CASSVEEGGHHEQFF
TRBJ1-2	TRBV6-7	few	-	TGTGCCAGCAATACTCCCGGGACACCCAATAACTATGGCTACACCTTC	CASNTPGTPNNYGYTF
TRBJ2-2	TRBV11-3	medium-sized	-	TGTGCCAGCAGCGTGGGACCGCAGAACACCGGGGAGCTGTTTTTT	CASSVGPQNTGELFF
TRBJ2-1	TRBV6-7	-	TRBD2	TGTGCCAGCAGGTCGCTAGCGGGTTACTCCTACAATGAGCAGTTCTTC	CASRSLAGYSYNEQFF
TRBJ2-3	TRBV6-1	few	TRBD2	TGTGCCATCAGTGAAGCGGGGGGCACAGATACGCAGTATTTT	CAISEAGGTDTQYF
TRBJ2-3	TRBV6-8	medium-sized	TRBD2	TGTGCCAGCAGTTACTCGGGAGGGGCACGCACAGATACGCAGTATTTT	CASSYSGGARTDTQYF
TRBJ1-1	TRBV11-3	-	-	TGTGCCAGCAGCACACGGGTAGGGGTACAGAACACTGAAGCTTTCTTT	CASSTRVGVQNTEAFF
TRBJ1-1	TRBV18	once	-	TGTGCCAGCTCACGGGGGGTTAAGGACACTGAAGCTTTCTTT	CASSRGVKDTEAFF
TRBJ1-1	TRBV19	-	-	TGTGCCAGTAGTATCGGGGGGGTGAACACTGAAGCTTTCTTT	CASSIGGVNTEAFF
TRBJ2-2	TRBV19	few	-	TGTGCCAGTAATAGGCAGGGCGTTACCGGGGAGCTGTTTTTT	CASNRQGVTGELFF
TRBJ2-1	TRBV6-7	-	-	TGTGCCAGCAGTTACCGAGTCCATGAGCAGTTCTTC	CASSYRVHEQFF
TRBJ1-6	TRBV6-8	-	-	TGTGCCAGCAAATTACAGGCTGGATATTCACCCCTCCACTTT	CASKLQAGYSPLHF
TRBJ1-6	TRBV11-3	-	-	TGTGCCAGCAGTAGGCTCGGTCAGGGAAATTCACCCCTCCACTTT	CASSRLGQGNSPLHF
TRBJ1-5	TRBV19	-	-	TGTGCCAGTAGGTCAGCAGGGAATAGGATCGGCAATCAGCCCCAGCATTTT	CASRSAGNRIGNQPQHF
TRBJ2-3	TRBV11-3	few	TRBD2	TGTGCCAGCAGCTTGGGTTCCCAGCGGGGGAGGACAGATACGCAGTATTTT	CASSLGSQRGRTDTQYF
TRBJ1-2	TRBV28	-	-	TGTGCCAGCAGCACCCCAGACAGACTTCACTATGGCTACACCTTC	CASSTPDRLHYGYTF
TRBJ1-2	TRBV18	-	-	TGTGCCAGCTCACCACCGGAGGGGATAGAGGGCTACACCTTC	CASSPPEGIEGYTF
TRBJ1-6	TRBV18	-	-	TGTGCCAGCTCACCGACAGCCCAGCGGGATAATTCACCCCTCCACTTT	CASSPTAQRDNSPLHF
TRBJ1-1	TRBV6-8	-	-	TGTGCCATCAGCGATAAAGGGGCGAACACTGAAGCTTTCTTT	CAISDKGANTEAFF
TRBJ1-5	TRBV6-8	few	-	TGTGCCAGCAGTGCCCCGTACAGCTATCAGCCCCAGCATTTT	CASSAPYSYQPQHF
TRBJ2-5	TRBV15	-	-	TGTGCCACCAGCAGAGACCCCGGGATCCGAGAGACCCAGTACTTC	CATSRDPGIRETQYF
TRBJ1-3	TRBV18	-	TRBD1	TGTGCCAGCTCATCAACAGGGGGCTTGAGATCTGGAAACACCATATATTTT	CASSSTGGLRSGNTIYF
TRBJ1-3	TRBV6-8	-	TRBD1	TGTGCCAGCAGGAACAGGGGGCTTTTTGTAGACACCATATATTTT	CASRNRGLFVDTIYF
TRBJ2-3	TRBV11-3	few	-	TGTGCTAGCAGCTTAGAAGGCAGGGGGGGACTAGATACGCAGTATTTT	CASSLEGRGGLDTQYF
TRBJ1-3	TRBV11-3	few	TRBD1	TGTGCCAGCAGCCAAAACGGAGGGGGCAGGAGGCCGGGCCCTGGAAACACCATATATTTT	CASSQNGGGRRPGPGNTIYF
TRBJ2-2	TRBV6-8	-	TRBD2	TGTGCCAGCACCAAGGCGGGGGAACCCTCGGGGACCGGGGAGCTGTTTTTT	CASTKAGEPSGTGELFF